This T cell receptor beta chain emerged from a study of T cells in Graves' hyperthyroidism and ophthalmopathy. Study observations and caveats: A model using 13 V-J features told ophthalmopathy apart from stable hyperthyroidism. In the blood, most expanded thyroid clonotypes above 0.001 appeared as well.

The CDR3 has 16 amino acids. Germline loops: CDR1 DFQATT, CDR2 SNEGSKA (reference sequence). V shed 5 bases and J 0 bases; nucleotides not matched to a gene: 6. This clonotype occurred a few times. The antigen remains undetermined. It was RNA transcripts that yielded the amplified TCR beta CDR3 regions. First-round RT-PCR targeting the TCR CDR3 was performed with the HTBI primer set. TCRdb ran MiXCR on the multiplex PCR reads and lists one entry per CDR3 protein. The data show hundreds of thousands of distinct CDR3 sequences, 15% to 20% seen once. The study left out patients who had uncontrolled infection, other autoimmune disease, pregnancy or lactation. Around 9.9 ml of fresh peripheral blood supplied the PBMCs.

This sequence originates from a woman in her late teens or twenties with Graves' ophthalmopathy. This chain joins TRBV20-1 and TRBJ1-5; 11 positions agree with TRBD1. Sequencing was performed on blood. CDR3 sequence: CSAGQGASYSNQPQHF. CDR3 coding DNA: TGCAGTGCTGGACAGGGGGCTTCCTATAGCAATCAGCCCCAGCATTTT.